What follows are 32 T cell receptor beta chains derived from one specimen sequenced in a study of response to subunit inactivated influenza vaccine. One entry per CDR3 protein results from TCRdb running MiXCR on the RT-PCR reads. The data hold some 850,000 distinct CDR3 sequences, with less than 20% observed a single time. The material sequenced was PBMCs from blood, taken roughly 5 days after vaccination. The receptors were sampled from a man aged 45-65 years who received an inactivated influenza vaccine.

This clonotype was observed at least ten times. The rearrangement links TRBV10-3 to TRBJ2-5; unclear D gene. Germline V CDR1 and CDR2: ENHRY, SYGVKD. The CDR3 extends over 13 amino acids. V lost 4 bases and J 1 base, leaving 7 bases between the germline ends. In nucleotides, the CDR3 is TGTGCCATCAGTGTGTCTGCCCAAGAGACCCAGTACTTC. It translates to CAISVSAQETQYF.

A single count supports this clonotype. At one end, the junction sequence differs from germline, possibly due to a read error. V gene TRBV5-1 combines with J gene TRBJ2-1; 7 bases are a match to TRBD2. The length of the CDR3 is 12 residues. In germline, CDR1 is SGHRS, CDR2 YFSETQ. The CDR3 DNA sequence: TGCGCCAGCAGCTTTAATTCGGGGGAGGGCCGATTC. This gives the protein CASSFNSGEGRF.

This sequence joins TRBV20-1 and TRBJ2-1, with D possibly matching TRBD1 (6 bases). V was clipped by 6 bases and J by 2 bases, with 14 bases between them. Germline lookup yields CDR1 DFQATT and CDR2 SNEGSKA (reference sequence). There are 14 residues in the CDR3. For the CDR3, the DNA is TGCAGTGCGAATCTGGGGGCGACCTACAATGAGCAGTTCTTC. Amino acid sequence: CSANLGATYNEQFF.

This clonotype was observed a handful of times. V usage is TRBV10-3 and J usage is TRBJ2-2; D remains unclear. Germline V lookup: CDR1 ENHRY, CDR2 SYGVKD. This CDR3 spans 16 amino acids. Trimming pared 3 bases from V and 2 bases from J, leaving 13 bases between. As DNA, the CDR3 is TGTGCCATCAGTGATCAACACCGTCAAAACACCGGGGAGCTGTTTTTT. It codes for CAISDQHRQNTGELFF.

This clonotype was seen only a few times. The chain joins TRBV4-3 to TRBJ2-2; D remains ambiguous. Germline CDR1 is LGHNA and CDR2 is YSLEER. The length of the CDR3 is 16 residues. The V gene lost 0 bases and the J gene lost 0 bases, with 8 bases spanning the gap. The CDR3: CASSQELPTNTGELFF. The DNA of the CDR3 is TGCGCCAGCAGCCAAGAGCTTCCTACGAACACCGGGGAGCTGTTTTTT.

This clonotype was detected only a few times. The V call is TRBV9, the J call TRBJ2-7; 12 bases line up with TRBD2. CDR1 and CDR2 from the germline V gene are SGDLS and YYNGEE. V trimming: 4 bases; J trimming: 4 bases; junction bases outside the gene matches: 3. CDR3 size: 14 residues. CDR3 sequence: CASSTTSGSYEQYF. The CDR3 region has the DNA TGTGCCAGCAGCACGACTAGCGGGAGTTACGAGCAGTACTTC. The variable domain in full, with the rest retrieved from reference TRBV9 and TRBJ2-7, is DSGVTQTPKHLITATGQRVTLRCSPRSGDLSVYWYQQSLDQGLQFLIQYYNGEERAKGNILERFSAQQFPDLHSELNLSSLELGDSALYFCASSTTSGSYEQYFGPGTRLTVT.

This clonotype was recorded a few times. The chain uses TRBV7-9 and TRBJ1-1; D unresolved. The CDR3 totals 15 residues. Germline V gene lookup returns CDR1 SEHNR and CDR2 FQNEAQ (reference sequence). Trimming shortened V by 5 bases and J by 1 base, and 14 bases separated the two germline ends. The CDR3 region is CASSATKGRNTEAFF. The CDR3 DNA is TGTGCCAGCAGCGCCACGAAAGGGAGGAACACTGAAGCTTTCTTT.

The chain couples TRBV3-1 to TRBJ2-7, with unresolved D. The CDR3 extends over 13 amino acids. Deletions cut 3 bases from V and 3 bases from J, with 9 bases between. The germline V gene has CDR1 LGHDT and CDR2 YNNKEL (reference sequence). The CDR3 region is CASSQDGRYEQYF. The CDR3, as DNA: TGTGCCAGCAGCCAGGACGGCCGCTACGAGCAGTACTTC.

This clonotype was found a few times. This rearrangement joins TRBV4-2 to TRBJ1-1, with 7 bases aligning to TRBD1. The germline CDR1 and CDR2 sequences are LGHNA and YNFKEQ. V trimming: 10 bases; J trimming: 6 bases; junction bases outside the gene matches: 8. CDR3 length: 12 amino acids. The chain's CDR3 is CATTGVGAEAFF. CDR3 in DNA: TGTGCCACCACAGGGGTGGGGGCTGAAGCTTTCTTT.

A few counts support this clonotype. The CDR3 is CASSSDRVNTQYF. The CDR3 DNA reads as TGTGCCAGCAGCTCCGACAGGGTGAATACGCAGTATTTT. The chain employs TRBV11-2 and TRBJ2-3; 7 nucleotides align to TRBD1. The CDR3 is made up of 13 amino acids. V gave up 4 bases and J gave up 7 bases; unmatched junction bases: 5. Per germline, CDR1 SGHAT and CDR2 FQNNGV. Together with reference TRBV11-2 and TRBJ2-3, the CDR3 gives the full variable domain: EAGVAQSPRYKIIEKRQSVAFWCNPISGHATLYWYQQILGQGPKLLIQFQNNGVVDDSQLPKDRFSAERLKGVDSTLKIQPAKLEDSAVYLCASSSDRVNTQYFGPGTRLTVL.

This clonotype was counted a few times. In DNA form, the CDR3 reads TGTGCCACCAGTGACACCGGGACAGGGCCGGGTGAGACCCAGTACTTC. Translated, it gives CATSDTGTGPGETQYF. The chain couples TRBV24-1 to TRBJ2-5; 9 nucleotides align to TRBD1. This CDR3 comprises 16 residues. V trimming: 4 bases; J trimming: 5 bases; junction bases outside the gene matches: 10. Germline loops: CDR1 KGHDR, CDR2 SFDVKD.

In this sample, this clonotype turned up a few times. V usage is TRBV5-4 and J usage is TRBJ2-5; perhaps TRBD2 as D (6 bases). Trimming shortened V by 4 bases and J by 3 bases, and 13 bases separated the two germline ends. The V gene's germline CDR1 is SGHNT and CDR2 YYREEE (reference sequence). The CDR3 is 14 residues long. The DNA for the CDR3 is TGTGCCAGCAGCGCCCCGGGGAGGAAAGAGACCCAGTACTTC. Amino acids: CASSAPGRKETQYF. The full variable domain, its missing parts supplied by reference TRBV5-4 and TRBJ2-5, is ETGVTQSPTHLIKTRGQQVTLRCSSQSGHNTVSWYQQALGQGPQFIFQYYREEENGRGNFPPRFSGLQFPNYSSELNVNALELDDSALYLCASSAPGRKETQYFGPGTRLLVL.

This clonotype was observed many times. The V call is TRBV7-3, the J call TRBJ2-1; no definite D call. The CDR3 is made up of 12 amino acids. Germline V gene lookup returns CDR1 SGHTA and CDR2 FQGTGA. Trimming cost V 2 bases and J 9 bases, with 8 bases left between them. DNA of the CDR3: TGTGCCAGCAGCTTATTGATCGGTGAGCAGTTCTTC. Translated, it gives CASSLLIGEQFF.

This clonotype appeared a few times. The J gene is TRBJ1-4, the V gene TRBV6-5; D call uncertain. The germline gives CDR1 MNHEY, CDR2 SVGAGI. Trimming stripped 0 bases from V and 3 bases from J, with 8 bases between. The CDR3 runs to 15 residues. Written as DNA, the CDR3 is TGTGCCAGCAGTTACTCAGGCCCGTCTAATGAAAAACTGTTTTTT. This sequence encodes CASSYSGPSNEKLFF.

This clonotype was detected a few times. This chain joins TRBV7-8 and TRBJ2-1, with D possibly being TRBD2 (5 bases). V shed 3 bases and J shed 11 bases, with 17 bases lying between them. CDR1 and CDR2 (germline): SGHVS, FQNEAQ. This CDR3 spans 14 amino acids. CDR3 in amino acids: CASSLALGMMKQFF. In nucleotides, the CDR3 is TGTGCCAGCAGCTTGGCACTAGGGATGATGAAGCAGTTCTTC.

The chain carries TRBV2 and TRBJ2-7; D might be TRBD1 (6 bases). Germline CDR1 reads SNHLY; CDR2 reads FYNNEI. The V end lost 7 bases, the J end lost 4 bases, and 11 bases lay between the germline ends. This CDR3 spans 12 amino acids. Here the CDR3 reads CASIQQGYEQYF. The DNA for the CDR3 is TGTGCCAGCATCCAACAGGGTTACGAGCAGTACTTC. Together with reference TRBV2 and TRBJ2-7, the CDR3 gives the full variable domain: EPEVTQTPSHQVTQMGQEVILRCVPISNHLYFYWYRQILGQKVEFLVSFYNNEISEKSEIFDDQFSVERPDGSNFTLKIRSTKLEDSAMYFCASIQQGYEQYFGPGTRLTVT.

The chain combines TRBV5-1 with TRBJ2-7; D is undetermined. This CDR3 spans 13 amino acids. Germline values: CDR1 SGHRS, CDR2 YFSETQ. The V and J ends lost 0 bases and 2 bases respectively, with 6 bases between them. CDR3 region: CASSLEHTYEQYF. The CDR3 DNA sequence: TGCGCCAGCAGCTTGGAGCACACCTACGAGCAGTACTTC.

The J gene is TRBJ2-1, the V gene TRBV21-1. TRBV21-1 is a pseudogene. This CDR3 has 17 residues. This CDR3 reads CASSFHDERESYNEQFF. DNA of the CDR3: TGTGCCAGCAGCTTTCACGATGAGCGGGAGTCTTACAATGAGCAGTTCTTC.

This clonotype occurred a few times. The chain is built from TRBV5-1 and TRBJ2-1, with D possibly being TRBD2 (7 bases). The CDR3 consists of 16 residues. CDR1 SGHRS and CDR2 YFSETQ come from the germline V gene. Trimming removed 0 bases from V and 2 bases from J, with 12 bases in between. This chain's CDR3 is CASSLEGGGTYNEQFF. In DNA, the CDR3 is TGCGCCAGCAGCTTGGAAGGCGGGGGCACCTACAATGAGCAGTTCTTC. The whole variable domain, filled in from reference TRBV5-1 and TRBJ2-1, reads KAGVTQTPRYLIKTRGQQVTLSCSPISGHRSVSWYQQTPGQGLQFLFEYFSETQRNKGNFPGRFSGRQFSNSRSEMNVSTLELGDSALYLCASSLEGGGTYNEQFFGPGTRLTVL.

V and J are TRBV10-1 and TRBJ1-1; weak D call: TRBD1 (6 bases). This CDR3 has 16 residues. Trimming took off 3 bases at V and 3 bases at J, with 17 bases between the two ends. Germline assignment: CDR1 WNHNN and CDR2 SYGVQD (reference sequence). As DNA, the CDR3 is TGCGCCAGCAGTGACGGGCACAGGGCAAGGGACACTGAAGCTTTCTTT. This gives the protein CASSDGHRARDTEAFF.

The chain couples TRBV12-3 or TRBV12-4 to TRBJ2-2; D may be TRBD2 (5 bases). Trimming cost V 10 bases and J 5 bases, with 17 bases left between them. The length of the CDR3 is 14 residues. In DNA form, the CDR3 reads TGTGCCAACCACATAACCGGAGGAACCGGGGAGCTGTTTTTT. It translates to CANHITGGTGELFF.

The chain joins TRBV6-1 to TRBJ2-1; 7 bases agree with TRBD2. Germline trimming cut 6 bases from V and 7 bases from J; bases unmatched to any gene: 9. Germline V gene lookup returns CDR1 MNHNS and CDR2 SASEGT. This CDR3 comprises 14 residues. The CDR3 DNA reads as TGTGCCAGCAGACCGGCGGGGGAACCTAATGAGCAGTTCTTC. As protein: CASRPAGEPNEQFF.

The chain uses TRBV7-2 and TRBJ2-7; no reliable D call. V gave up 6 bases and J gave up 4 bases, with 4 bases separating them. CDR1 SGHTA and CDR2 FQGNSA come from the germline V gene. CDR3 length: 10 residues. DNA for the CDR3: TGTGCCAGCAGATGGTACGAGCAGTACTTC. Translated: CASRWYEQYF.

The V gene is TRBV5-1, the J gene TRBJ2-7; 7 bases are shared with TRBD1. Germline values: CDR1 SGHRS, CDR2 YFSETQ. Trimming removed 0 bases from V and 5 bases from J; junction bases left unmatched: 11. CDR3 length: 16 residues. CDR3 sequence (DNA): TGCGCCAGCAGCTTGGGCCCGGACAGGTTGATACACGAGCAGTACTTC. Its translation: CASSLGPDRLIHEQYF.

This clonotype has more than one count but fewer than ten. The chain carries TRBV12-3 or TRBV12-4 and TRBJ2-3; tentative D call: TRBD2 (5 bases). V dropped 8 bases and J dropped 2 bases, with 17 bases sitting between them. The CDR3 has 15 amino acids. The CDR3 DNA follows: TGTGCCAGCCGAGTAGCGCCAAGTTACACAGATACGCAGTATTTT. Translation gives CASRVAPSYTDTQYF.

The V gene is TRBV18, the J gene TRBJ2-4, with D unresolved. The V end was cut by 0 bases, the J end by 10 bases, with 16 bases between. The CDR3 is 15 residues long. The germline CDR1 and CDR2 sequences are KGHSH and LQKENI. The CDR3 spells CASSPPNTPKLIQYF. The CDR3 bases are TGTGCCAGCTCACCACCTAACACCCCCAAACTTATTCAGTACTTC.

This chain joins TRBV20-1 and TRBJ2-1; D is possibly TRBD1 (6 bases). Germline V gene lookup returns CDR1 DFQATT and CDR2 SNEGSKA (reference sequence). The V and J ends lost 2 bases and 0 bases respectively, with 20 bases between them. CDR3 size: 18 residues. The CDR3: CSARRSYQGPSSYNEQFF. DNA for the CDR3: TGCAGTGCTAGACGATCGTACCAGGGGCCGAGCTCCTACAATGAGCAGTTCTTC.

The V call is TRBV4-3, the J call TRBJ2-2; D gene ambiguous. The CDR3 consists of 14 residues. Trimming left V 0 bases short and J 4 bases short, with 6 bases between. Germline CDR1 and CDR2: LGHNA and YSLEER. CDR3 bases: TGCGCCAGCAGCCAAGACAGCCGCACCGGGGAGCTGTTTTTT. This codes for CASSQDSRTGELFF.

The table lists this clonotype with a few counts. V and J are TRBV7-2 and TRBJ2-3; D is perhaps TRBD2 (7 bases). The CDR3 runs 17 residues. Per germline, CDR1 SGHTA and CDR2 FQGNSA. Deletions cut 5 bases from V and 2 bases from J, with 20 bases between. CDR3 DNA sequence: TGTGCCAGCAGCCGTAGGGGGGGAAATGAAGTCACAGATACGCAGTATTTT. It codes for CASSRRGGNEVTDTQYF. Full variable domain (missing parts from reference TRBV7-2 and TRBJ2-3): GAGVSQSPSNKVTEKGKDVELRCDPISGHTALYWYRQSLGQGLEFLIYFQGNSAPDKSGLPSDRFSAERTGGSVSTLTIQRTQQEDSAVYLCASSRRGGNEVTDTQYFGPGTRLTVL.

J is TRBJ2-2 and V is TRBV27; D may be TRBD1 or TRBD2 (5 bases each). Germline V gene data show CDR1 as MNHEY and CDR2 as SMNVEV (reference sequence). The CDR3 is 15 residues long. Trimming left V 4 bases short and J 2 bases short, with 11 bases between. CDR3 in amino acids: CASSWDGRNTGELFF. The CDR3 coding sequence is TGTGCCAGCAGTTGGGACGGAAGAAACACCGGGGAGCTGTTTTTT.

This clonotype was recorded many times. The chain combines TRBV29-1 with TRBJ2-5; no reliable D call. This CDR3 region has 14 residues. CDR1 is SQVTM, CDR2 ANQGSEA, per germline. V was shortened by 6 bases and J by 0 bases, with 14 bases between the two germline ends. The CDR3 is CSVTLTGNQETQYF. The CDR3 DNA follows: TGCAGCGTCACTTTGACGGGCAACCAAGAGACCCAGTACTTC.

The rearrangement uses TRBV5-1 and TRBJ2-3; D remains unclear. The CDR3 is made up of 13 amino acids. From germline, CDR1 is SGHRS and CDR2 YFSETQ. CDR3 protein: CAAEVERTDTQYF. The DNA for the CDR3 is TGCGCTGCAGAAGTAGAACGCACAGATACGCAGTATTTT.